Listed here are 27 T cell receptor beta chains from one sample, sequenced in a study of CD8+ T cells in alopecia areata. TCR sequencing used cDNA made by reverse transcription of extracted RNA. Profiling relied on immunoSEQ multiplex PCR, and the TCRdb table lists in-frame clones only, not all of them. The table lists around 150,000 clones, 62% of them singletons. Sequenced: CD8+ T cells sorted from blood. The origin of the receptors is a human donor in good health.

In DNA, the CDR3 is TGTGCCAGCACTCGACGTGGCCAGGGTGGCGAGCAGTACTTC. It translates to CASTRRGQGGEQYF. The chain joins TRBV6-5 to TRBJ2-7; tentatively, D is TRBD1 (5 bases). Trimming shortened V by 7 bases and J by 6 bases, and 19 bases separated the two germline ends. Germline V gene sequence: CDR1 MNHEY, CDR2 SVGAGI. The CDR3 loop spans 14 amino acids.

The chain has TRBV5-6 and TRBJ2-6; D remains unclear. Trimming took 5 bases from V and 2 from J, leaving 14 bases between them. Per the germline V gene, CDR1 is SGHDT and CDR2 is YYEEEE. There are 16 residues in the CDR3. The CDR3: CASSFRSIAGANVLTF. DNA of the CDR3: TGTGCCAGCAGTTTCCGTTCTATAGCTGGGGCCAACGTCCTGACTTTC.

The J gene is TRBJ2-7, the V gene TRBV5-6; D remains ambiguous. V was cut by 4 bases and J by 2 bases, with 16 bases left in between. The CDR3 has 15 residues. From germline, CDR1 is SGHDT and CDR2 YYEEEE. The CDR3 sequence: CASSPTPAAPYEQYF. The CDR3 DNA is TGTGCCAGCAGCCCAACCCCCGCGGCACCCTACGAGCAGTACTTC.

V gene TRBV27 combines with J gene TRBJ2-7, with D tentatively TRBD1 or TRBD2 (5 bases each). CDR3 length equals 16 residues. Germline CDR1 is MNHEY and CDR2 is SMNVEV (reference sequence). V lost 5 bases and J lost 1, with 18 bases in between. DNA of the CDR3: TGTGCCAGCAGTCACGGACACCTGAGGGAATCCTACGAGCAGTACTTC. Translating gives CASSHGHLRESYEQYF.

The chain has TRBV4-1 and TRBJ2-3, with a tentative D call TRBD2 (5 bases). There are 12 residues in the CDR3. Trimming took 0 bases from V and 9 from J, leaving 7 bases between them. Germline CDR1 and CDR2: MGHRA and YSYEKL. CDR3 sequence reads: CASSQDQRTQYF. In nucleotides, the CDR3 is TGCGCCAGCAGCCAAGATCAGCGGACGCAGTATTTT.

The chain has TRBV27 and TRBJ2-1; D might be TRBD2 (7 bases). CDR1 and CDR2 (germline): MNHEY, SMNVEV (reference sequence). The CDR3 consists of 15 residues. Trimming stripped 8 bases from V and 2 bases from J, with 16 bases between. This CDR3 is CASGKGGDPYNEQFF. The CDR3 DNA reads TGTGCCAGCGGGAAGGGGGGGGACCCCTACAATGAGCAGTTCTTC.

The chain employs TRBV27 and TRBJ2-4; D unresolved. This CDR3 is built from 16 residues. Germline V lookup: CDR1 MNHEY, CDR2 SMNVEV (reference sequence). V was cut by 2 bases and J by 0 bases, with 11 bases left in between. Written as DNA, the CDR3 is TGTGCCAGCAGTTTAGGGCCGGTCCTAGCCAAAAACATTCAGTACTTC. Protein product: CASSLGPVLAKNIQYF.

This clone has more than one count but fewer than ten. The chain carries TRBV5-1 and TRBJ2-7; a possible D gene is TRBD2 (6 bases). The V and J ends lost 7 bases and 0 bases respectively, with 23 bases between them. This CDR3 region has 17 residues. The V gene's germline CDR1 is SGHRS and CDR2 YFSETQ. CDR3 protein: CASARGGKFGASYEQYF. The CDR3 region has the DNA TGCGCCAGCGCCCGGGGAGGAAAGTTCGGGGCCTCCTACGAGCAGTACTTC.

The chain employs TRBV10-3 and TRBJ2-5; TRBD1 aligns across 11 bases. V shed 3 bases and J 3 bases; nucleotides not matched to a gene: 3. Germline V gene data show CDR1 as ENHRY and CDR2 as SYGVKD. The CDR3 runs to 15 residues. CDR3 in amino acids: CAISDPGQGEETQYF. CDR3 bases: TGTGCCATCAGTGACCCGGGACAGGGGGAAGAGACCCAGTACTTC.

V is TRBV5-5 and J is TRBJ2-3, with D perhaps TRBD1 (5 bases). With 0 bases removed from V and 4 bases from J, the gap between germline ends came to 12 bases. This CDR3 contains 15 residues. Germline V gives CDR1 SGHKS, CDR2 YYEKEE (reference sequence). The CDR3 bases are TGTGCCAGCAGCTTGGCCGGACACGGAGCAGATACGCAGTATTTT. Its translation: CASSLAGHGADTQYF. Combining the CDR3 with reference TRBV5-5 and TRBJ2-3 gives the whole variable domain DAGVTQSPTHLIKTRGQQVTLRCSPISGHKSVSWYQQVLGQGPQFIFQYYEKEERGRGNFPDRFSARQFPNYSSELNVNALLLGDSALYLCASSLAGHGADTQYFGPGTRLTVL.

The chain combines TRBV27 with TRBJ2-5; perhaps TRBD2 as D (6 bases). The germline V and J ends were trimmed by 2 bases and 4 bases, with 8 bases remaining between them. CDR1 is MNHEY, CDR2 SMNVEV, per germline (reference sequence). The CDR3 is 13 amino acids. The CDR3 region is CASSLGGLETQYF. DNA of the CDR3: TGTGCCAGCAGTTTAGGAGGGCTAGAGACCCAGTACTTC.

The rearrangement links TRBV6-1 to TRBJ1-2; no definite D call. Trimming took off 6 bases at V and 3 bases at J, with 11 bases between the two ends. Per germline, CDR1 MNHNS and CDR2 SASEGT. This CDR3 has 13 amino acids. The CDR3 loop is CASRGMRYYGYTF. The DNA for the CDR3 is TGTGCCAGCAGGGGAATGCGGTACTATGGCTACACCTTC.

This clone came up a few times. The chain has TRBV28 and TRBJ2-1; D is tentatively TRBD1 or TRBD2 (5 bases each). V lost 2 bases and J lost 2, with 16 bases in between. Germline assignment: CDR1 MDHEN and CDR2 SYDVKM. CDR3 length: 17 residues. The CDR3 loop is CASSLMPGQTTYNEQFF. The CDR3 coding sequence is TGTGCCAGCAGTTTAATGCCGGGGCAGACCACCTACAATGAGCAGTTCTTC.

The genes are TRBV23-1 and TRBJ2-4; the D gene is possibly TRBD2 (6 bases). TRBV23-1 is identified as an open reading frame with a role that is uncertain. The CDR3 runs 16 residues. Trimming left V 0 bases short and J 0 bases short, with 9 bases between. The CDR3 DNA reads TGCGCCAGCAGTCAATCATTGGGACTAGCCAAAAACATTCAGTACTTC. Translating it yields CASSQSLGLAKNIQYF.

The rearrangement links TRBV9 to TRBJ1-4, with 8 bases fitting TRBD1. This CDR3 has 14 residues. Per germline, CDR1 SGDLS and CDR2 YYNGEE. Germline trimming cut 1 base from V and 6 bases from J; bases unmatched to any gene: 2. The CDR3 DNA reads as TGTGCCAGCAGCGTATCAGGGGGCGATGAAAAACTGTTTTTT. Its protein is CASSVSGGDEKLFF. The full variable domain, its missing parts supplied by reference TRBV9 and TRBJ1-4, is DSGVTQTPKHLITATGQRVTLRCSPRSGDLSVYWYQQSLDQGLQFLIQYYNGEERAKGNILERFSAQQFPDLHSELNLSSLELGDSALYFCASSVSGGDEKLFFGSGTQLSVL.

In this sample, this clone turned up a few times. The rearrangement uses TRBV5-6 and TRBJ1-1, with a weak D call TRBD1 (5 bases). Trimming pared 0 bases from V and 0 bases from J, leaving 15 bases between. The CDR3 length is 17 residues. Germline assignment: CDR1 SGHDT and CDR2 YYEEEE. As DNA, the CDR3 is TGTGCCAGCAGCTTGGAACAGGAACGGGGAATGAACACTGAAGCTTTCTTT. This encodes CASSLEQERGMNTEAFF.

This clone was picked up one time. CDR3: CASSKGATSYNEQFF. The CDR3, as DNA: TGTGCCAGCAGTAAGGGGGCGACCTCCTACAATGAGCAGTTCTTC. This sequence joins TRBV11-2 and TRBJ2-1; 7 bases are shared with TRBD1. This CDR3 has 15 amino acids. The germline V gene encodes CDR1 SGHAT and CDR2 FQNNGV. Trimming at V came to 6 bases and at J to 0 bases, leaving 5 bases not matched to a gene. The variable domain in full, completed from reference TRBV11-2 and TRBJ2-1, reads EAGVAQSPRYKIIEKRQSVAFWCNPISGHATLYWYQQILGQGPKLLIQFQNNGVVDDSQLPKDRFSAERLKGVDSTLKIQPAKLEDSAVYLCASSKGATSYNEQFFGPGTRLTVL.

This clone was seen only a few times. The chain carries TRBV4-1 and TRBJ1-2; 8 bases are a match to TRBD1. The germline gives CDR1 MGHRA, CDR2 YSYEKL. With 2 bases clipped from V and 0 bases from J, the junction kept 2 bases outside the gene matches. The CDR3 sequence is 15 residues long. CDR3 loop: CASSQQGASNYGYTF. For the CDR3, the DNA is TGCGCCAGCAGCCAACAGGGGGCGTCTAACTATGGCTACACCTTC.

The CDR3: CASSDMGPHTDTQYF. The CDR3 DNA follows: TGCGCCAGCAGTGATATGGGCCCACACACAGATACGCAGTATTTT. The rearrangement links TRBV10-2 to TRBJ2-3, with unresolved D. Trimming stripped 3 bases from V and 2 bases from J, with 12 bases between. CDR1 and CDR2 (germline): WSHSY, SAAADI. This CDR3 is built from 15 residues.

The DNA for the CDR3 is TGCAGCGTTGGTAAAGGGTTAGGACAGCCCCAGCATTTT. Translating gives CSVGKGLGQPQHF. The rearrangement links TRBV29-1 to TRBJ1-5; D gene ambiguous. The CDR3 covers 13 residues. With 4 bases removed from V and 7 bases from J, the gap between germline ends came to 14 bases. The V gene's germline CDR1 is SQVTM and CDR2 ANQGSEA.

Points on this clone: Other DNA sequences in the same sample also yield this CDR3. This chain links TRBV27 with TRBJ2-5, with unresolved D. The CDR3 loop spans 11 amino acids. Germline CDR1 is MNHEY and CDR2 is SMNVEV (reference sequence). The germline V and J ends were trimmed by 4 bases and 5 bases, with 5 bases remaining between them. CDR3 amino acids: CASSYGETQYF. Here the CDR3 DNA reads TGTGCCAGCAGTTACGGCGAGACCCAGTACTTC.

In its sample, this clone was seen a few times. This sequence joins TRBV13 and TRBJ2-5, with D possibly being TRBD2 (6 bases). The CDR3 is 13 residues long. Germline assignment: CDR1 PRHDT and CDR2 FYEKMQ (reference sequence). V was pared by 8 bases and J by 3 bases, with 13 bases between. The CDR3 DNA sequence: TGTGCCAGCGGGGAGGACGGAGAAGAGACCCAGTACTTC. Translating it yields CASGEDGEETQYF.

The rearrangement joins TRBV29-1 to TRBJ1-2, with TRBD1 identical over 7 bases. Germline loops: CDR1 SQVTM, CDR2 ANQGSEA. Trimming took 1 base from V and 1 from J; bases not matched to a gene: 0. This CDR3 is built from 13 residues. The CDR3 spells CSVEGDSNYGYTF. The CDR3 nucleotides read TGCAGCGTTGAAGGGGACAGTAACTATGGCTACACCTTC.

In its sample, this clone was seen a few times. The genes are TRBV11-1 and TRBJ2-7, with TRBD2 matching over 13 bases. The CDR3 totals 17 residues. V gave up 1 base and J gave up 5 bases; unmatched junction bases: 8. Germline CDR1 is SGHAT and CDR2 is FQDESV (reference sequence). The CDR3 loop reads CASSLGGLAGSANEQYF. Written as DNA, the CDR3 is TGTGCCAGCAGCTTAGGGGGACTAGCGGGGTCCGCGAACGAGCAGTACTTC.

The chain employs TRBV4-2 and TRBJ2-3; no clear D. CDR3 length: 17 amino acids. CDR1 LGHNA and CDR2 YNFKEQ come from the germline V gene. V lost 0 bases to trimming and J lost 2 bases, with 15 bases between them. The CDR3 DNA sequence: TGTGCCAGCAGCCAAGAAGGACCCCCCAGAACCACAGATACGCAGTATTTT. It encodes CASSQEGPPRTTDTQYF.

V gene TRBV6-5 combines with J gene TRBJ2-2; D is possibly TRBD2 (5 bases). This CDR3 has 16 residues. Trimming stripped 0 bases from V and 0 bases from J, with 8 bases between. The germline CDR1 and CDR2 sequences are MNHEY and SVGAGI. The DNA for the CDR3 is TGTGCCAGCAGTTACTCGATAGCGACGAACACCGGGGAGCTGTTTTTT. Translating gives CASSYSIATNTGELFF.

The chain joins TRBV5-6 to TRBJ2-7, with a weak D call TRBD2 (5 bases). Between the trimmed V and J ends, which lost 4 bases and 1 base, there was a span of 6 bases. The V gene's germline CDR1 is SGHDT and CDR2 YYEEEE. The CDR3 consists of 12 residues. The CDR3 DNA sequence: TGTGCCAGCAGCGCGGGTTCCTACGAGCAGTACTTC. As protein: CASSAGSYEQYF.